The 10 T cell receptor beta chains reported below all come from one sample, sequenced in a study of beta chain features in type 1 diabetes. As every portion of the isolated RNA was reverse transcribed, the sequencing read expressed TCRB transcripts. Assay: immunoSEQ multiplex PCR; the TCRdb copy retains only in-frame clones and omits some. This sample has some 900,000 clones, with roughly a sixth found just once. Sequencing was done on a sample of naive CD4+ T cells from blood. The receptors derive from a woman aged 18-30 years in good health.

This clone appeared a single time. The chain has TRBV27 and TRBJ1-1; D possibly corresponds to TRBD1 (5 bases). The CDR3 loop spans 15 amino acids. V was cut by 3 bases and J by 1 base, with 12 bases left in between. CDR1 MNHEY and CDR2 SMNVEV come from the germline V gene (reference sequence). The CDR3 spells CASSFQGRENTEAFF. CDR3 sequence (DNA): TGTGCCAGCAGTTTTCAGGGTCGGGAGAACACTGAAGCTTTCTTT.

The rearrangement uses TRBV7-9 and TRBJ2-1; no clear D. CDR3 length: 12 residues. Germline V lookup: CDR1 SEHNR, CDR2 FQNEAQ (reference sequence). Deletions cut 5 bases from V and 10 bases from J, with 12 bases between. CDR3: CASSQNPNEQFF. The CDR3 nucleotides are TGTGCCAGCAGCCAAAACCCAAACGAGCAGTTCTTC.

This clone was counted only a few times. The rearrangement links TRBV5-4 to TRBJ2-4; D unresolved. Trimming took 1 base from V and 4 from J, leaving 18 bases between them. The CDR3 has 17 amino acids. CDR1 and CDR2 from the germline V gene are SGHNT and YYREEE (reference sequence). The CDR3 DNA sequence: TGTGCCAGCAGCTTGTTCGCCACCTCAAATGGGAAAAACATTCAGTACTTC. It is translated as CASSLFATSNGKNIQYF.

The table lists this clone with a few counts. This chain joins TRBV7-2 and TRBJ1-1; 7 nucleotides align to TRBD1. The CDR3 has 19 residues. Germline V lookup: CDR1 SGHTA, CDR2 FQGNSA. Trimming removed 2 bases from V and 0 bases from J; junction bases left unmatched: 15. The CDR3 DNA reads TGTGCCAGCAGCTTATTCCGTTGGACAGGTGCATTTCTGAACACTGAAGCTTTCTTT. Its protein product is CASSLFRWTGAFLNTEAFF. Full variable domain (remainder filled in from reference TRBV7-2 and TRBJ1-1): GAGVSQSPSNKVTEKGKDVELRCDPISGHTALYWYRQSLGQGLEFLIYFQGNSAPDKSGLPSDRFSAERTGGSVSTLTIQRTQQEDSAVYLCASSLFRWTGAFLNTEAFFGQGTRLTVV.

This clone was detected a few times. The chain is built from TRBV23-1 and TRBJ1-2, with D possibly TRBD1 on 6 matching bases. Being an ORF, TRBV23-1 has a function that is uncertain. This CDR3 contains 17 residues. V lost 5 bases to trimming and J lost 7 bases, with 26 bases between them. CDR3 sequence (DNA): TGCGCCAGCAGTACTCTGCGACAGGCACGTGCCCCCAGTGGCTACACCTTC. Translated: CASSTLRQARAPSGYTF.

V gene TRBV27 combines with J gene TRBJ2-5, with D perhaps assigned TRBD1 or TRBD2 (5 bases each). Trimming took off 3 bases at V and 5 bases at J, with 10 bases between the two ends. This CDR3 is built from 13 residues. Germline CDR1 and CDR2: MNHEY and SMNVEV (reference sequence). The CDR3 reads CASSFGGSETQYF. For the CDR3, the DNA is TGTGCCAGCAGTTTTGGGGGTTCGGAGACCCAGTACTTC.

V gene TRBV18 combines with J gene TRBJ2-3; D perhaps matches TRBD2 (6 bases). This CDR3 spans 13 amino acids. Trimming cost V 3 bases and J 9 bases, with 13 bases left between them. Germline V gene sequence: CDR1 KGHSH, CDR2 LQKENI. The CDR3 DNA reads TGTGCCAGCTCACCCTGGGACTTGAAGACGCAGTATTTT. This encodes CASSPWDLKTQYF.

V usage is TRBV4-3 and J usage is TRBJ1-4; D not certain. V lost 0 bases and J lost 6, with 14 bases in between. CDR3 length equals 16 residues. The germline gives CDR1 LGHNA, CDR2 YSLEER. The CDR3 region is CASSQDRLARHEKLFF. The CDR3 coding sequence is TGCGCCAGCAGCCAAGATAGACTGGCTCGGCATGAAAAACTGTTTTTT.

This clone occurred a few times. This rearrangement joins TRBV5-4 to TRBJ2-5; 10 nucleotides line up with TRBD1. Per germline, CDR1 SGHNT and CDR2 YYREEE (reference sequence). The CDR3 spans 16 residues. With 1 base clipped from V and 4 bases from J, the junction kept 7 bases outside the gene matches. The CDR3 DNA reads TGTGCCAGCAGCTTGCAAGGGACAGGGGTGCGAGAGACCCAGTACTTC. It translates to CASSLQGTGVRETQYF.

This clone came up a few times. The CDR3 DNA sequence: TGTGCCATCAGTGTAGGGGGGTCCCTCACAGATACGCAGTATTTT. It yields the protein CAISVGGSLTDTQYF. The genes are TRBV10-3 and TRBJ2-3; the D gene could be TRBD1 or TRBD2 (6 bases each). CDR3 size: 15 residues. V was clipped by 4 bases and J by 2 bases, with 13 bases between them. The germline CDR1 and CDR2 sequences are ENHRY and SYGVKD.